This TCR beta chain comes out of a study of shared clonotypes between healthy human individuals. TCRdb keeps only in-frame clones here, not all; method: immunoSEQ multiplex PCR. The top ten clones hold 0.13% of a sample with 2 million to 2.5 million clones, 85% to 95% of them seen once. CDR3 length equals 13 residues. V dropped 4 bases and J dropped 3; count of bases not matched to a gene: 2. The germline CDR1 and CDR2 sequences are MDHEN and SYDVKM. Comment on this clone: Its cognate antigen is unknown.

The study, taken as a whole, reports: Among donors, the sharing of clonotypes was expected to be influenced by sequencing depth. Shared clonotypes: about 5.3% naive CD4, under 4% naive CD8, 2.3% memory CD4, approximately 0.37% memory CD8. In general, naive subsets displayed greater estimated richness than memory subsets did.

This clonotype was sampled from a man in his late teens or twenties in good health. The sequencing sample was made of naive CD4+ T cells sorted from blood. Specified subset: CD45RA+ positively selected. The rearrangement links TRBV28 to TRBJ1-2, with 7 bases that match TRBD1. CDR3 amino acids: CASSSGTDYGYTF. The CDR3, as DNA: TGTGCCAGCAGTTCCGGGACAGACTATGGCTACACCTTC.